A single sample is the source of the 12 T cell receptor beta chains below, sequenced in a study of T cell changes during pregnancy in multiple sclerosis. Assay: immunoSEQ multiplex PCR; the TCRdb copy retains only in-frame clones and omits some. The sample holds tens of thousands of clones, 90% seen once. Sequenced here: peripheral blood, sampled in the third trimester of pregnancy. All receptors come from a female donor in good health, enrolled as a control in a pregnancy study.

V gene TRBV7-2 combines with J gene TRBJ1-5; D remains ambiguous. V lost 5 bases and J 0 bases, leaving 14 bases between the germline ends. The CDR3 loop spans 16 amino acids. Per germline, CDR1 SGHTA and CDR2 FQGNSA. The chain's CDR3 is CASSRRTGNSNQPQHF. The CDR3 nucleotides are TGTGCCAGCAGCCGGCGGACGGGGAATAGCAATCAGCCCCAGCATTTT. The variable domain in full, with the rest retrieved from reference TRBV7-2 and TRBJ1-5, is GAGVSQSPSNKVTEKGKDVELRCDPISGHTALYWYRQSLGQGLEFLIYFQGNSAPDKSGLPSDRFSAERTGGSVSTLTIQRTQQEDSAVYLCASSRRTGNSNQPQHFGDGTRLSIL.

V is TRBV10-3 and J is TRBJ2-7; D is possibly TRBD2 (6 bases). CDR1 is ENHRY, CDR2 SYGVKD, per germline. V was clipped by 0 bases and J by 3 bases, with 12 bases between them. The CDR3 extends over 15 amino acids. DNA of the CDR3: TGTGCCATCAGTGAGTCGGCCGGGGGTTACTACGAGCAGTACTTC. This sequence encodes CAISESAGGYYEQYF.

The rearrangement joins TRBV13 to TRBJ1-2, with 10 bases fitting TRBD1. There are 15 residues in the CDR3. Germline assignment: CDR1 PRHDT and CDR2 FYEKMQ (reference sequence). V shed 6 bases and J 3 bases; nucleotides not matched to a gene: 7. In nucleotides, the CDR3 is TGTGCCAGCAGTCTACCGACAGGGGGCGACTATGGCTACACCTTC. This encodes CASSLPTGGDYGYTF.

This chain uses TRBV7-9 with TRBJ2-5; a weak D match, TRBD2 (5 bases). This CDR3 region has 14 residues. Germline CDR1 and CDR2: SEHNR and FQNEAQ (reference sequence). Trimming took 1 base from V and 3 from J, leaving 9 bases between them. CDR3 sequence: CASSLGWEKETQYF. The CDR3 region has the DNA TGTGCCAGCAGCTTAGGTTGGGAGAAAGAGACCCAGTACTTC.

The rearrangement uses TRBV19 and TRBJ1-3; a weak D match, TRBD1 (6 bases). In germline, CDR1 is LNHDA, CDR2 SQIVND (reference sequence). Trimming stripped 7 bases from V and 2 bases from J, with 18 bases between. The CDR3 sequence is 16 residues long. CDR3 nucleotides: TGTGCCAGTAATCCCAGGGGATGGGGCCCTGGAAACACCATATATTTT. Protein sequence: CASNPRGWGPGNTIYF.

J is TRBJ1-6 and V is TRBV29-1, with D perhaps TRBD1 (6 bases). This CDR3 spans 14 amino acids. V was clipped by 6 bases and J by 9 bases, with 18 bases between them. CDR1 and CDR2 (germline): SQVTM, ANQGSEA. The CDR3 nucleotides are TGCAGCGTGGAGGTGGGGGCAAAGGGTTCACCCCTCCACTTT. Protein sequence: CSVEVGAKGSPLHF.

The gene calls are TRBV6-6 and TRBJ1-1; no definite D call. Looked up from germline, CDR1 is MNHNY and CDR2 is SVGAGI (reference sequence). Trimming cost V 3 bases and J 0 bases, with 8 bases left between them. The CDR3 covers 14 residues. The CDR3 here is CASSYTGVNTEAFF. The CDR3 nucleotides are TGTGCCAGCAGTTATACCGGGGTGAACACTGAAGCTTTCTTT.

The genes are TRBV9 and TRBJ2-3; D is unresolved. CDR3 length: 10 amino acids. V lost 3 bases and J lost 9, with 5 bases in between. Germline V gives CDR1 SGDLS, CDR2 YYNGEE. CDR3 sequence: CASSGSTQYF. CDR3 sequence (DNA): TGTGCCAGCAGCGGGAGCACGCAGTATTTT.

This chain uses TRBV30 with TRBJ2-3, with 7 positions matching TRBD2. The CDR3 runs 16 residues. V gave up 2 bases and J gave up 3 bases; unmatched junction bases: 11. The germline V gene encodes CDR1 GTSNPN and CDR2 SVGIG (reference sequence). CDR3 in DNA: TGTGCCTGGAGTATAGGGACGGGCGGGGGAACAGATACGCAGTATTTT. Protein sequence: CAWSIGTGGGTDTQYF.

This CDR3 reads CASSLAPGQGARNGYTF. CDR3 nucleotides: TGTGCCAGCAGCTTAGCCCCGGGACAGGGGGCGCGTAACGGCTACACCTTC. The V gene is TRBV7-6, the J gene TRBJ1-2; TRBD1 aligns across 12 bases. This CDR3 contains 17 residues. The V gene end was trimmed by 0 bases and the J gene end by 8 bases; junction bases not matched to a gene: 10. Germline assignment: CDR1 SGHVS and CDR2 FNYEAQ.

A single count supports this clone. The chain links TRBV14 to TRBJ2-7; 9 bases line up with TRBD2. V trimming: 4 bases; J trimming: 0 bases; junction bases outside the gene matches: 10. Germline V gene data show CDR1 as SGHDN and CDR2 as FVKESK. The length of the CDR3 is 17 residues. CDR3 bases: TGTGCCAGCAGCCCGGGCGGACTAGCGCTATTCTCCTACGAGCAGTACTTC. It is translated as CASSPGGLALFSYEQYF.

The rearrangement links TRBV5-1 to TRBJ2-7, with 15 bases that match TRBD2. The CDR3 has 18 residues. The J segment lost 0 bases and the V segment lost 5 bases, leaving 9 bases of the junction unmatched. The germline V gene encodes CDR1 SGHRS and CDR2 YFSETQ. CDR3 region: CASSSGLAGGPSSYEQYF. DNA of the CDR3: TGCGCCAGCAGTTCTGGACTAGCGGGAGGGCCCAGCTCCTACGAGCAGTACTTC. Variable domain in full (rest from reference TRBV5-1 and TRBJ2-7): KAGVTQTPRYLIKTRGQQVTLSCSPISGHRSVSWYQQTPGQGLQFLFEYFSETQRNKGNFPGRFSGRQFSNSRSEMNVSTLELGDSALYLCASSSGLAGGPSSYEQYFGPGTRLTVT.